Below are 18 T cell receptor beta chains sequenced from a single sample in a study of high-grade serous ovarian cancer treatment subgroups. Tumor samples were taken before definitive surgery or chemotherapy. The method was immunoSEQ multiplex PCR; TCRdb's version includes in-frame clones alone and lacks a portion of them. The table records over 2,000 clones, 60% to 80% of them present only once. Input material: tumor tissue. These receptors all come from a human donor with high-grade serous ovarian cancer.

This clone was recorded once. V gene TRBV9 combines with J gene TRBJ1-5; TRBD1 is a possible D gene (5 bases). Germline V CDR1 and CDR2: SGDLS, YYNGEE. This CDR3 contains 14 residues. V dropped 1 base and J dropped 4 bases, with 9 bases sitting between them. This chain's CDR3 is CASSVSPGNQPQHF. Here the CDR3 DNA reads TGTGCCAGCAGCGTAAGCCCAGGGAATCAGCCCCAGCATTTT. The full variable domain, in which reference TRBV9 and TRBJ1-5 provide the parts outside the CDR3, is DSGVTQTPKHLITATGQRVTLRCSPRSGDLSVYWYQQSLDQGLQFLIQYYNGEERAKGNILERFSAQQFPDLHSELNLSSLELGDSALYFCASSVSPGNQPQHFGDGTRLSIL.

The chain uses TRBV21-1 and TRBJ1-5. TRBV21-1 is tagged as a pseudogene. CDR3 length: 14 residues. The CDR3 DNA sequence: TGTGCCACCAGACACCCGAGGAGCAATCAGCCCCAGCATTTT. Encoded protein: CATRHPRSNQPQHF.

CDR3 residues: CASRQGTNTEAFF. CDR3 coding DNA: TGTGCCAGCAGACAGGGGACGAACACTGAAGCTTTCTTT. The chain recombines TRBV7-2 with TRBJ1-1; 7 bases line up with TRBD1. V lost 6 bases and J lost 1; bases outside the gene matches: 2. CDR1 and CDR2 (germline): SGHTA, FQGNSA. This CDR3 has 13 amino acids.

The genes are TRBV5-1 and TRBJ2-3, with TRBD2 identical over 10 bases. Germline V gene lookup returns CDR1 SGHRS and CDR2 YFSETQ. The CDR3 is made up of 18 amino acids. The J segment lost 7 bases and the V segment lost 2 bases, leaving 16 bases of the junction unmatched. CDR3 sequence reads: CASSFRIAGGHSSYTQYF. The CDR3 region has the DNA TGCGCCAGCAGCTTTCGGATAGCGGGGGGCCATAGCTCTTATACGCAGTATTTT.

The chain uses TRBV5-6 and TRBJ1-3; D not certain. The CDR3 runs 14 residues. V was pared by 0 bases and J by 4 bases, with 8 bases between. Per germline, CDR1 SGHDT and CDR2 YYEEEE. The CDR3 here is CASSLGGDGNTIYF. CDR3 nucleotides: TGTGCCAGCAGCTTGGGGGGAGACGGAAACACCATATATTTT.

CDR3 coding DNA: TGTGCCAGCAGTTTCCGGGGGCTCGGGAATTCACCCCTCCACTTT. Residues: CASSFRGLGNSPLHF. The V and J genes are TRBV27 and TRBJ1-6, with a tentative D call TRBD1 (6 bases). CDR1 MNHEY and CDR2 SMNVEV come from the germline V gene (reference sequence). The CDR3 consists of 15 residues. The ends were cut back, 3 bases at V and 7 bases at J, with 13 bases in the middle.

The V and J genes are TRBV7-2 and TRBJ2-4, with 7 nucleotides matching TRBD1. Germline V gene sequence: CDR1 SGHTA, CDR2 FQGNSA. V trimming: 5 bases; J trimming: 8 bases; junction bases outside the gene matches: 12. CDR3 length: 15 residues. The CDR3 here is CASSRQGGQRDIQYF. In nucleotides, the CDR3 is TGTGCCAGCAGCCGACAGGGCGGCCAAAGGGACATTCAGTACTTC.

This chain joins TRBV5-6 and TRBJ1-1; no firm D call. CDR3 length equals 14 residues. The germline CDR1 and CDR2 sequences are SGHDT and YYEEEE. The ends were cut back, 2 bases at V and 1 base at J, with 9 bases in the middle. CDR3 in amino acids: CASSFTQRNTEAFF. The CDR3 bases are TGTGCCAGCAGCTTTACTCAGAGGAACACTGAAGCTTTCTTT.

The gene calls are TRBV2 and TRBJ2-2; 10 nucleotides align to TRBD1. This CDR3 is 15 amino acids long. The junction had 7 bases not matched to a gene; V was cut back by 5 bases and J by 7 bases. Germline V gene data show CDR1 as SNHLY and CDR2 as FYNNEI. CDR3 loop: CASSYDRGRGGELFF. DNA for the CDR3: TGTGCCAGCAGTTACGACAGGGGGCGGGGCGGGGAGCTGTTTTTT. The whole variable domain, filled in from reference TRBV2 and TRBJ2-2, reads EPEVTQTPSHQVTQMGQEVILRCVPISNHLYFYWYRQILGQKVEFLVSFYNNEISEKSEIFDDQFSVERPDGSNFTLKIRSTKLEDSAMYFCASSYDRGRGGELFFGEGSRLTVL.

V is TRBV6-1 and J is TRBJ1-1; D is unclear. V shed 3 bases and J shed 0 bases, with 8 bases lying between them. Germline V gene sequence: CDR1 MNHNS, CDR2 SASEGT. The CDR3 extends over 14 amino acids. The CDR3 sequence: CASSDPGMNTEAFF. CDR3 sequence (DNA): TGTGCCAGCAGTGATCCAGGTATGAACACTGAAGCTTTCTTT.

This chain connects TRBV9 to TRBJ1-5; 8 nucleotides line up with TRBD1. Germline V CDR1 and CDR2: SGDLS, YYNGEE. The CDR3 is made up of 15 amino acids. V lost 1 base and J lost 1; bases outside the gene matches: 1. CDR3 loop: CASSVQGASNQPQHF. The CDR3 DNA reads TGTGCCAGCAGCGTACAGGGGGCGAGCAATCAGCCCCAGCATTTT.

This clone was observed once. The CDR3 spells CASRAGGAYSGNTIYF. The DNA of the CDR3 is TGCGCCAGCAGGGCAGGAGGGGCCTACTCTGGAAACACCATATATTTT. The chain carries TRBV4-1 and TRBJ1-3, with a possible D match to TRBD1 (5 bases). CDR3 length: 16 residues. Trimming removed 6 bases at V and 0 bases at J, with 15 bases between. Germline values: CDR1 MGHRA, CDR2 YSYEKL.

The chain uses TRBV5-5 and TRBJ2-5, with 12 nucleotides matching TRBD2. The CDR3 runs 16 residues. Germline V CDR1 and CDR2: SGHKS, YYEKEE (reference sequence). Trimming at V came to 0 bases and at J to 2 bases, leaving 2 bases not matched to a gene. The CDR3 DNA reads TGTGCCAGCAGCTTGGTACTAGCGGGGGGACAAGAGACCCAGTACTTC. Amino acid sequence: CASSLVLAGGQETQYF.

This chain uses TRBV5-4 with TRBJ2-5; no firm D call. The CDR3 has 12 amino acids. The V end was cut by 4 bases, the J end by 6 bases, with 10 bases between. From germline, CDR1 is SGHNT and CDR2 YYREEE (reference sequence). CDR3 region: CASSRAGQTQYF. CDR3 sequence (DNA): TGTGCCAGCAGCCGGGCCGGACAGACCCAGTACTTC.

This rearrangement joins TRBV18 to TRBJ1-5; D ambiguous. V shed 3 bases and J shed 3 bases, with 18 bases lying between them. From germline, CDR1 is KGHSH and CDR2 LQKENI. The CDR3 has 17 residues. The CDR3 loop is CASSPGGLSGLNQPQHF. In nucleotides, the CDR3 is TGTGCCAGCTCACCGGGAGGGCTCTCCGGGCTCAATCAGCCCCAGCATTTT.

The V gene is TRBV5-1, the J gene TRBJ2-2; TRBD2 matches at 7 bases. CDR1 SGHRS and CDR2 YFSETQ come from the germline V gene. This CDR3 has 15 amino acids. V shed 4 bases, J shed 4 bases, and the junction held 7 bases outside the gene matches. This chain's CDR3 is CASSRGRATTGELFF. The DNA of the CDR3 is TGCGCCAGCAGCCGGGGGAGGGCCACCACCGGGGAGCTGTTTTTT. Together with reference TRBV5-1 and TRBJ2-2, the CDR3 gives the full variable domain: KAGVTQTPRYLIKTRGQQVTLSCSPISGHRSVSWYQQTPGQGLQFLFEYFSETQRNKGNFPGRFSGRQFSNSRSEMNVSTLELGDSALYLCASSRGRATTGELFFGEGSRLTVL.

The chain recombines TRBV29-1 with TRBJ2-3, with 7 positions matching TRBD1. J was trimmed by 5 bases and V by 4 bases; bases with no gene match: 9. Per the germline V gene, CDR1 is SQVTM and CDR2 is ANQGSEA. The CDR3 runs 14 residues. Here the CDR3 reads CSVAERQGLDTQYF. The CDR3 region has the DNA TGCAGCGTTGCCGAAAGACAGGGTTTAGATACGCAGTATTTT.

This chain connects TRBV5-1 to TRBJ1-2; TRBD1 might be the D (6 bases). The CDR3 extends over 13 amino acids. The germline gives CDR1 SGHRS, CDR2 YFSETQ. Trimming removed 1 base from V and 4 bases from J, with 8 bases in between. CDR3 in amino acids: CASSLTGSYGYTF. Written as DNA, the CDR3 is TGCGCCAGCAGCTTGACAGGGAGCTATGGCTACACCTTC.